The rows below give T cell receptor beta chains drawn from one sample of a study of blood T cell repertoires in COVID-19. The method was immunoSEQ multiplex PCR; TCRdb's version includes in-frame clones alone and lacks a portion of them. Among around 250,000 clones listed, roughly 80% were seen once. Sequenced material: peripheral blood. The source is a woman aged 18-29 years with acute or convalescent COVID-19. The CDR3 runs from the conserved cysteine through the conserved F or W. A D gene is named only where the DNA matches it firmly. Where a row states a size, it is once, few, many or the class of an expanded clone; other rows omit it.

>TRBV19|.|.|TRBJ1-1
TGTGCCAGTACCAAGGAAGGACTCAGGGGCACTGAAGCTTTCTTT
CASTKEGLRGTEAFF
>TRBV7-2|few|.|TRBJ2-1
TGTGCCAGCAGCTTAAGGGAGGCGGGGAATGAGCAGTTCTTC
CASSLREAGNEQFF
>TRBV2|.|TRBD1|TRBJ1-4
TGTGCCAGCCGGGACAGTTGGTATGAAAAACTGTTTTTT
CASRDSWYEKLFF
>TRBV6-2/TRBV6-3|.|TRBD1|TRBJ2-5
TGTGCCAGCAGTTACTGGTCCGGGACAGCGGAGACCCAGTACTTC
CASSYWSGTAETQYF
>TRBV18|.|.|TRBJ1-1
TGTGCCAGCTCACCTACGGTGAACACTGAAGCTTTCTTT
CASSPTVNTEAFF
>TRBV6-6|.|.|TRBJ1-5
TGTGCCAGCAGTTACCCCCCTGCGGGGGGCAATCAGCCCCAGCATTTT
CASSYPPAGGNQPQHF
>TRBV5-4|.|TRBD1|TRBJ2-2
TGTGCCAGCAGCTTGGATCAGGGGGTGGCCACCGGGGAGCTGTTTTTT
CASSLDQGVATGELFF
>TRBV6-5|.|.|TRBJ1-1
TGTGCCAGCAGAGCCTGGGGGGGCAACGCTGAAGCTTTCTTT
CASRAWGGNAEAFF
>TRBV6-5|once|TRBD2|TRBJ2-1
TGTGCCAGCAGTTACTCGCCGGACCTAGCGGGGAATGAGCAGTTCTTC
CASSYSPDLAGNEQFF
>TRBV30|.|TRBD2|TRBJ2-3
TGTGCCTGGAGTTCTAGCGGGTATACGCAGTATTTT
CAWSSSGYTQYF
>TRBV6-4|.|TRBD2|TRBJ2-5
TGTGCCACCTCACGGACTAGCGGGAGCGGGGAGACCCAGTACTTC
CATSRTSGSGETQYF
>TRBV28|.|.|TRBJ1-1
TGTGCCAGCCTCAACCCCAGGAACACTGAAGCTTTCTTT
CASLNPRNTEAFF
>TRBV19|.|TRBD1|TRBJ1-1
TGTGCCAGTAAAGGACAGGTGAACACTGAAGCTTTCTTT
CASKGQVNTEAFF
>TRBV6-5|.|.|TRBJ1-1
TGTGCCAGCAGTTACGGGGGCAGGCACAACACTGAAGCTTTCTTT
CASSYGGRHNTEAFF
>TRBV29-1|.|TRBD2|TRBJ2-1
TGCAGCGTTAGCGGGAGCTCCTACAATGAGCAGTTCTTC
CSVSGSSYNEQFF
>TRBV19|many|TRBD1|TRBJ1-4
TGTGCCAGTAGTACGAGGACAGGGGAGGGTCCTAATGAAAAACTGTTTTTT
CASSTRTGEGPNEKLFF
>TRBV27|.|.|TRBJ1-1
TGTGCCAGCAGTTCCCACAGGGTTAAGACTGAAGCTTTCTTT
CASSSHRVKTEAFF
>TRBV4-3|once|TRBD2|TRBJ2-1
TGCGCCAGCAGCCAAGAGCCGTTAACTAGCGGCTTGTACAATGAGCAGTTCTTC
CASSQEPLTSGLYNEQFF
>TRBV28|.|.|TRBJ2-3
TGTGCCAGCACGAGAAGCGGAGCCCGCACAGATACGCAGTATTTT
CASTRSGARTDTQYF
>TRBV19|.|TRBD1|TRBJ2-2
TGTGCCAGTAGTATGGGACAGACGAACACCGGGGAGCTGTTTTTT
CASSMGQTNTGELFF
>TRBV9|.|TRBD1|TRBJ1-4
TGTGCCAGCAGCGCAACAGGGGACCCTGCCCTCTCGGTGCTGTTTTTT
CASSATGDPALSVLFF
>TRBV28|many|TRBD1|TRBJ1-5
TGTGCCAGCAGTTCGACCGACAGGGCGATCAATCAGCCCCAGCATTTT
CASSSTDRAINQPQHF
>TRBV5-1|.|TRBD1|TRBJ1-1
TGCGCCAGCAGCTTGCAGGGGGACACTGAAGCTTTCTTT
CASSLQGDTEAFF
>TRBV18|.|.|TRBJ2-2
TGTGCCAGCTCACCACGAGCGAACACCGGGGAGCTGTTTTTT
CASSPRANTGELFF
>TRBV7-2|once|.|TRBJ2-5
TGTGCCAGCAGCTTACGGTCGGGGTTTGGAGAGACCCAGTACTTC
CASSLRSGFGETQYF
>TRBV6-2/TRBV6-3|once|TRBD2|TRBJ2-1
TGTGCCAGCAGTTTCCTCGGGACTAGCTACTACAATGAGCAGTTCTTC
CASSFLGTSYYNEQFF
>TRBV5-1|.|TRBD1|TRBJ1-5
TGCGCCAGCAGCTACACAGGGGATCAGCCCCAGCATTTT
CASSYTGDQPQHF
>TRBV18|.|TRBD1|TRBJ1-5
TGTGCCAGCTCCCCCGACAGGGGGTTGCATCAGCCCCAGCATTTT
CASSPDRGLHQPQHF
>TRBV28|.|.|TRBJ2-3
TGTGCCAGCAGTTACGAGGGAGCGCCAGATACGCAGTATTTT
CASSYEGAPDTQYF
>TRBV13|.|TRBD2|TRBJ2-1
TGTGCCAGCAGCCCCAGACTAGCGGGAGGTCGGAATGAGCAGTTCTTC
CASSPRLAGGRNEQFF
>TRBV30|.|TRBD1|TRBJ1-2
TGTGCCTGGACCAAGGGGGACAGGGGCTATGGCTACACCTTC
CAWTKGDRGYGYTF
>TRBV10-1|.|.|TRBJ2-5
TGCGCCAGCAGTGAGTTTTGGGGAAGGGGGCAAGAGACCCAGTACTTC
CASSEFWGRGQETQYF
>TRBV6-2/TRBV6-3|.|.|TRBJ1-2
TGTGCCAGCAGCCGTCTTGTGGACACCGCTAACTATGGCTACACCTTC
CASSRLVDTANYGYTF
>TRBV2|once|TRBD1|TRBJ1-2
TGTGCCAGCAGTGAAAGATTTTTACCCACAGGGGAGTTTTTGAATGGCTACACCTTC
CASSERFLPTGEFLNGYTF
>TRBV18|.|TRBD1|TRBJ2-7
TGTGCCAGCTCACCACGTCAGGGGGTCTACGAGCAGTACTTC
CASSPRQGVYEQYF
>TRBV7-2|.|.|TRBJ2-7
TGTGCCAGCAGCTTATTCGGGGGAGGTCCCTACGAGCAGTACTTC
CASSLFGGGPYEQYF
>TRBV6-2/TRBV6-3|.|.|TRBJ1-1
TGTGCCAGCAGTTACCGCCCTAACAGGAACACTGAAGCTTTCTTT
CASSYRPNRNTEAFF
>TRBV5-1|.|TRBD1|TRBJ2-5
TGCGCCAGCAGCTGGACAGGGGGCAGAGAGACCCAGTACTTC
CASSWTGGRETQYF
>TRBV6-5|.|.|TRBJ1-1
TGTGCCAGCAGTTACTCCGCGGGGCGCACTGAAGCTTTCTTT
CASSYSAGRTEAFF
>TRBV6-5|few|.|TRBJ1-6
TGTGCCAGCACTCCGGGGGAGGAGAGCTCACCCCTCCACTTT
CASTPGEESSPLHF
>TRBV6-5|.|.|TRBJ1-1
TGTGCCAGCAGTTACTCGGGGGGGGGAGCTTTCTTT
CASSYSGGGAFF